The 16 T cell receptor beta chains in this list originate from one sample, sequenced in a study of cytomegalovirus exposure and HLA in healthy donors. The PCR used 60 Vbeta and 13 Jbeta primers. Data came from immunoSEQ multiplex PCR; TCRdb stores just in-frame clones and leaves some out. The data contain some 20,000 clones, more than 65% of them singletons. The sequencing input was PBMCs. The receptors stem from a young man in good health and CMV-seronegative.

This chain connects TRBV15 to TRBJ2-1; 8 bases are shared with TRBD1. The CDR3 length is 15 residues. Germline CDR1 reads LNHNV; CDR2 reads YYDKDF (reference sequence). The trim removed 1 base at V and 7 bases at J, leaving 6 bases unmatched. DNA of the CDR3: TGTGCCACCAGCAGAGGTCAGGGGGCGCAGAATGAGCAGTTCTTC. Residues: CATSRGQGAQNEQFF. Together with reference TRBV15 and TRBJ2-1, the CDR3 gives the full variable domain: DAMVIQNPRYQVTQFGKPVTLSCSQTLNHNVMYWYQQKSSQAPKLLFHYYDKDFNNEADTPDNFQSRRPNTSFCFLDIRSPGLGDTAMYLCATSRGQGAQNEQFFGPGTRLTVL.

This clone has a single count. The chain carries TRBV7-9 and TRBJ2-1; D is possibly TRBD2 (6 bases). This CDR3 contains 14 residues. CDR1 and CDR2 from the germline V gene are SEHNR and FQNEAQ (reference sequence). Trimming removed 5 bases at V and 8 bases at J, with 16 bases between. CDR3 bases: TGTGCCAGCAGCCCACCGCTTTGGGGGGATGAGCAGTTCTTC. Amino acids: CASSPPLWGDEQFF. Together with reference TRBV7-9 and TRBJ2-1, the CDR3 gives the full variable domain: DTGVSQNPRHKITKRGQNVTFRCDPISEHNRLYWYRQTLGQGPEFLTYFQNEAQLEKSRLLSDRFSAERPKGSFSTLEIQRTEQGDSAMYLCASSPPLWGDEQFFGPGTRLTVL.

This clone was seen only once. The gene calls are TRBV4-2 and TRBJ1-1; D remains ambiguous. CDR3 size: 15 residues. The germline gives CDR1 LGHNA, CDR2 YNFKEQ. V dropped 4 bases and J dropped 4 bases, with 16 bases sitting between them. The CDR3 region is CASSPEQLSRTEAFF. The CDR3 coding sequence is TGTGCCAGCAGCCCGGAACAGCTATCCCGCACTGAAGCTTTCTTT.

V usage is TRBV29-1 and J usage is TRBJ1-1; D call uncertain. CDR1 is SQVTM, CDR2 ANQGSEA, per germline. The CDR3 consists of 13 residues. The CDR3 loop is CGSQLAMNTEAFF. In DNA, the CDR3 is TGCGGCTCCCAATTGGCCATGAACACTGAAGCTTTCTTT.

The chain is built from TRBV18 and TRBJ2-6; D remains ambiguous. Germline V gene sequence: CDR1 KGHSH, CDR2 LQKENI. V dropped 2 bases and J dropped 0 bases, with 11 bases sitting between them. The length of the CDR3 is 17 residues. In nucleotides, the CDR3 is TGTGCCAGCTCACCAGACAATCCTGGCTCTGGGGCCAACGTCCTGACTTTC. Protein product: CASSPDNPGSGANVLTF.

The CDR3 is CASSRSGYTEAFF. DNA of the CDR3: TGTGCCAGCAGCCGCTCGGGGTACACTGAAGCTTTCTTT. The chain couples TRBV2 to TRBJ1-1; D is uncertain. With 6 bases removed from V and 3 bases from J, the gap between germline ends came to 11 bases. Germline V lookup: CDR1 SNHLY, CDR2 FYNNEI. The CDR3 runs 13 residues.

This clone was recorded only once. The rearrangement joins TRBV10-2 to TRBJ1-1, with D possibly TRBD1 on 6 matching bases. This CDR3 is built from 11 residues. Germline V gene sequence: CDR1 WSHSY, CDR2 SAAADI. Trimming removed 6 bases at V and 7 bases at J, with 9 bases between. CDR3 loop: CASRRTDEAFF. CDR3 DNA: TGCGCCAGCAGGAGGACAGATGAAGCTTTCTTT.

Only one count was recorded for this clone. CDR3 in amino acids: CASSQDLASSYSYEQYF. In DNA, the CDR3 is TGCGCCAGCAGCCAAGATCTGGCTAGCAGTTACTCCTACGAGCAGTACTTC. The V and J genes are TRBV4-1 and TRBJ2-7, with D perhaps matching TRBD2 (5 bases). Trimming shortened V by 0 bases and J by 0 bases, and 15 bases separated the two germline ends. Germline V gives CDR1 MGHRA, CDR2 YSYEKL. The CDR3 runs 17 residues.

The chain uses TRBV4-1 and TRBJ2-5, with D tentatively TRBD2 (5 bases). V gave up 1 base and J gave up 5 bases, with 11 bases separating them. Germline values: CDR1 MGHRA, CDR2 YSYEKL. CDR3 length equals 14 residues. This chain's CDR3 is CASSQGMGEETQYF. For the CDR3, the DNA is TGCGCCAGCAGCCAAGGGATGGGAGAGGAGACCCAGTACTTC.

The gene calls are TRBV29-1 and TRBJ2-7, with 9 bases aligning to TRBD2. After removal of 3 bases from V and 2 bases from J, the junction contained 8 bases not matched to a gene. This CDR3 has 15 amino acids. Germline assignment: CDR1 SQVTM and CDR2 ANQGSEA. CDR3 in DNA: TGCAGCGTTGAGGCTCGGACTAGCGCTACCTACGAGCAGTACTTC. Its translation: CSVEARTSATYEQYF.

The chain recombines TRBV5-1 with TRBJ1-2; the match to TRBD1 covers 7 bases. The CDR3 runs 13 residues. The germline V gene encodes CDR1 SGHRS and CDR2 YFSETQ. V shed 3 bases and J 4 bases; nucleotides not matched to a gene: 3. DNA of the CDR3: TGCGCCAGCAGCTCAGGGGGAAGCTATGGCTACACCTTC. Residues: CASSSGGSYGYTF. The complete variable domain, with remaining parts taken from reference TRBV5-1 and TRBJ1-2, reads KAGVTQTPRYLIKTRGQQVTLSCSPISGHRSVSWYQQTPGQGLQFLFEYFSETQRNKGNFPGRFSGRQFSNSRSEMNVSTLELGDSALYLCASSSGGSYGYTFGSGTRLTVV.

The chain links TRBV30 to TRBJ2-1, with TRBD1 identical over 10 bases. The CDR3 loop spans 15 amino acids. The V gene's germline CDR1 is GTSNPN and CDR2 SVGIG (reference sequence). The V segment lost 5 bases and the J segment 7 bases; nucleotides outside the gene matches: 11. The CDR3 protein is CAWGPGTGVRNEQFF. In DNA, the CDR3 is TGTGCCTGGGGCCCCGGGACAGGGGTTCGGAATGAGCAGTTCTTC.

This chain uses TRBV11-2 with TRBJ1-1; 7 bases agree with TRBD1. V was pared by 7 bases and J by 6 bases, with 11 bases of the junction left unmatched. The CDR3 spans 14 residues. Germline assignment: CDR1 SGHAT and CDR2 FQNNGV. The CDR3 DNA reads TGTGCCAGCAAGTCGACAGGGCGATACGCTGAAGCTTTCTTT. It translates to CASKSTGRYAEAFF.

The chain employs TRBV2 and TRBJ1-5; TRBD1 agrees at 7 bases. V lost 4 bases to trimming and J lost 6 bases; unmatched junction nucleotides: 3. The CDR3 covers 13 residues. The germline gives CDR1 SNHLY, CDR2 FYNNEI. The CDR3 region is CASSVRQGQPQHF. The CDR3 DNA follows: TGTGCCAGCAGTGTAAGACAGGGTCAGCCCCAGCATTTT.

The chain links TRBV30 to TRBJ1-2; D remains unclear. CDR1 is GTSNPN, CDR2 SVGIG, per germline (reference sequence). The CDR3 consists of 18 residues. The V end lost 3 bases, the J end lost 3 bases, and 26 bases lay between the germline ends. The CDR3 reads CAWRQEDQVFRRDYGYTF. The CDR3 coding sequence is TGTGCCTGGAGACAAGAGGACCAGGTTTTCCGGAGGGACTATGGCTACACCTTC.

The chain combines TRBV5-4 with TRBJ1-1; D not certain. The germline V gene encodes CDR1 SGHNT and CDR2 YYREEE (reference sequence). V was pared by 0 bases and J by 6 bases, with 6 bases between. The length of the CDR3 is 12 residues. CDR3 sequence reads: CASSLGAAEAFF. CDR3 bases: TGTGCCAGCAGCTTGGGGGCCGCTGAAGCTTTCTTT.